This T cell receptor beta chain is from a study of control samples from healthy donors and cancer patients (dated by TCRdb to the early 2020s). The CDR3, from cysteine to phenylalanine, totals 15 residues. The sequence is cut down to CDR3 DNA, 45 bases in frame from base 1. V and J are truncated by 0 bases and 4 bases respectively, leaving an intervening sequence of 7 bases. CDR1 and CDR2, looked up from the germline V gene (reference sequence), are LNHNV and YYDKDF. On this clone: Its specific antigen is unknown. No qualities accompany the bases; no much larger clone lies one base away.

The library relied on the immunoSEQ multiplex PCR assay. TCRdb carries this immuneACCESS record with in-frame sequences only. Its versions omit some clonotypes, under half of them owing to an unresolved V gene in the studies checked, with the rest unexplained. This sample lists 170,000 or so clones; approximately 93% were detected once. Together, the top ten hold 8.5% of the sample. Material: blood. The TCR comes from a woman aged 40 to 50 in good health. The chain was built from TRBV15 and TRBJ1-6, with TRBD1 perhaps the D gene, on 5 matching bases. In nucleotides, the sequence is TGTGCCACCAGCAGAGAGAGGACATATAATTCACCCCTCCACTTT. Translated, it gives CATSRERTYNSPLHF.